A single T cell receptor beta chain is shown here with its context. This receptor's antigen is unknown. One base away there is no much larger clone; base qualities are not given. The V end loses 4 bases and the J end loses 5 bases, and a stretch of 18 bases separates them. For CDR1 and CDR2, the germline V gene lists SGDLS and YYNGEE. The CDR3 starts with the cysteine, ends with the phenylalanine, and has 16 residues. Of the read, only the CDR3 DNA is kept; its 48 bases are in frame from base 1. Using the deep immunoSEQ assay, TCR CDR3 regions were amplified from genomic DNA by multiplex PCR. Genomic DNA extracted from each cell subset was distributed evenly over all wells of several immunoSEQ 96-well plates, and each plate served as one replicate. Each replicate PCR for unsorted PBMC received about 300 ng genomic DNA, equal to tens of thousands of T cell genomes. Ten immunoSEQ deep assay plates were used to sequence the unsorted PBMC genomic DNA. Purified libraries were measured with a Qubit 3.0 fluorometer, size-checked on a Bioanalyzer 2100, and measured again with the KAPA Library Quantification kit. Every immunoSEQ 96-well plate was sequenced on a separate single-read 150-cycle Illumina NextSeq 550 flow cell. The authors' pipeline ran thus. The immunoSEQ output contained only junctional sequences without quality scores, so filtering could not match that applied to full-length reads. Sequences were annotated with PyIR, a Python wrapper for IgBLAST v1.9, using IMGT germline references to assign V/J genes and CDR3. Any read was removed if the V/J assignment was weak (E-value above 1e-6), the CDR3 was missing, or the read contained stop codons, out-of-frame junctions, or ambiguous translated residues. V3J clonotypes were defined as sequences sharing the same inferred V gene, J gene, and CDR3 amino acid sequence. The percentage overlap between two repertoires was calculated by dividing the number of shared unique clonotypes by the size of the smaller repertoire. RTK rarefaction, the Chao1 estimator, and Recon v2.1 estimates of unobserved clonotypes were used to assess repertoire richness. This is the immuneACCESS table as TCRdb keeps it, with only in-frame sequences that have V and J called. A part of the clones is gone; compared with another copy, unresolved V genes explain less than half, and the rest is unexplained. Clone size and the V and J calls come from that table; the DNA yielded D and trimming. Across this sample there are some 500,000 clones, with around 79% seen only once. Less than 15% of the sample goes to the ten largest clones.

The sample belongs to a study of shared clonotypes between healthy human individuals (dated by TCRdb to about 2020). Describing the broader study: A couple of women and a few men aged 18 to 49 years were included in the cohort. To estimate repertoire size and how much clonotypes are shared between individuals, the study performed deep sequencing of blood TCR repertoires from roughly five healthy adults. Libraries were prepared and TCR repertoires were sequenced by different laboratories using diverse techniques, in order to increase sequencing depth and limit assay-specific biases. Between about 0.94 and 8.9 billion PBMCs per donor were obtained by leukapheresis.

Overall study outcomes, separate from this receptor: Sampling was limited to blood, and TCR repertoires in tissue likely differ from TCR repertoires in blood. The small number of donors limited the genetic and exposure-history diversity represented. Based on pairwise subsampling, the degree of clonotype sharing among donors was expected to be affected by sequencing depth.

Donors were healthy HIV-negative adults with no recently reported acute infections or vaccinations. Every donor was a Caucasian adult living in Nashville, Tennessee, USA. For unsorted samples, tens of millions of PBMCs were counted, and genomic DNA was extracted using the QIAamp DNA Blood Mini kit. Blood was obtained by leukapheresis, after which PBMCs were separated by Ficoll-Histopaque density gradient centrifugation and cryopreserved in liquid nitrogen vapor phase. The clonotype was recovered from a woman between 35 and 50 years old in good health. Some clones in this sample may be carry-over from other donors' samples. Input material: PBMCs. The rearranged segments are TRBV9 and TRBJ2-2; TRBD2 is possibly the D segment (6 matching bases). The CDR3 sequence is CASSQFGTPRTGELFF. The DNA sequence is TGTGCCAGCAGCCAATTCGGGACTCCTAGGACCGGGGAGCTGTTTTTT. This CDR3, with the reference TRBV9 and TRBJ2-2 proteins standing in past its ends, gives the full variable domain DSGVTQTPKHLITATGQRVTLRCSPRSGDLSVYWYQQSLDQGLQFLIQYYNGEERAKGNILERFSAQQFPDLHSELNLSSLELGDSALYFCASSQFGTPRTGELFFGEGSRLTVL.